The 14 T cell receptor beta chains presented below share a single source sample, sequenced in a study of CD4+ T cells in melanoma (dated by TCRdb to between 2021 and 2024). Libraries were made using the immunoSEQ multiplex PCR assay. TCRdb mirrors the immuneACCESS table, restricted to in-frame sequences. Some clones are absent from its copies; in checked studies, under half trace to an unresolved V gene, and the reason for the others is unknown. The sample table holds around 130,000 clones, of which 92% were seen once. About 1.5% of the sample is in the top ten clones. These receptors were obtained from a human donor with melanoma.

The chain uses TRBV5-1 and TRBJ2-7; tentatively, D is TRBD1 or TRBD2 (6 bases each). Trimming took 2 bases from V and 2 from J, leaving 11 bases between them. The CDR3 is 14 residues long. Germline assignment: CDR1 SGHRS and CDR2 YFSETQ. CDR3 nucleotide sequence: TGCGCCAGCAGCTTAACGGGGGCCACCTACGAGCAGTACTTC. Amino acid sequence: CASSLTGATYEQYF.

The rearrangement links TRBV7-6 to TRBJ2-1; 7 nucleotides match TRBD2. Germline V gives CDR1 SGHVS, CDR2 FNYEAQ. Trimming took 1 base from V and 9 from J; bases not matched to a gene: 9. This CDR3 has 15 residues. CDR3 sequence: CASSLVAGGRVEQFF. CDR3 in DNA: TGTGCCAGCAGCTTAGTTGCCGGGGGGAGGGTTGAGCAGTTCTTC.

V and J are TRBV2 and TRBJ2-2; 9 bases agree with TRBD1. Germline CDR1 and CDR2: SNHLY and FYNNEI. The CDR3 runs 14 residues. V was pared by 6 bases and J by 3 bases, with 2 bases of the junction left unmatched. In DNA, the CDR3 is TGTGCCAGCAGGGGACAGGGCGACACCGGGGAGCTGTTTTTT. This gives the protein CASRGQGDTGELFF.

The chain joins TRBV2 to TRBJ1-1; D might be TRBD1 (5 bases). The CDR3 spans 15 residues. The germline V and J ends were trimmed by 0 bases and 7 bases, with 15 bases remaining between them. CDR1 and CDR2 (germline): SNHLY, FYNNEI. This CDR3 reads CASSEARTGPLEAFF. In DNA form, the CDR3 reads TGTGCCAGCAGTGAAGCGCGGACGGGGCCACTTGAAGCTTTCTTT. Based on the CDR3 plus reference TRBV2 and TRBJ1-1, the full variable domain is EPEVTQTPSHQVTQMGQEVILRCVPISNHLYFYWYRQILGQKVEFLVSFYNNEISEKSEIFDDQFSVERPDGSNFTLKIRSTKLEDSAMYFCASSEARTGPLEAFFGQGTRLTVV.

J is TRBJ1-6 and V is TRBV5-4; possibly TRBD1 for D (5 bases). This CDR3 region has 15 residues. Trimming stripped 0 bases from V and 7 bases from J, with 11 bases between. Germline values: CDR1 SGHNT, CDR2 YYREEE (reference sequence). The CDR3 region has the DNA TGTGCCAGCAGCTTGGCCGGGGGGGTCAATTCACCCCTCCACTTT. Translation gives CASSLAGGVNSPLHF.

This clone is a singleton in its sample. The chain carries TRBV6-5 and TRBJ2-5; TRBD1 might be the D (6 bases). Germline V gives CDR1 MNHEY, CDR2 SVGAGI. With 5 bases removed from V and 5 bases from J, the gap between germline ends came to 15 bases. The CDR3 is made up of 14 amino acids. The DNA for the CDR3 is TGTGCCAGCAGTCGAGCAGGGGTTGTGGAGACCCAGTACTTC. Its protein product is CASSRAGVVETQYF.

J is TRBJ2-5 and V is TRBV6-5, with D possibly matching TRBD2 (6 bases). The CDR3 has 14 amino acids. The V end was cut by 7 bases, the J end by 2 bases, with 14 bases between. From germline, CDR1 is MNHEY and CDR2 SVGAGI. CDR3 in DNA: TGTGCCAGCAATCGACTAGGCATACAAGAGACCCAGTACTTC. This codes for CASNRLGIQETQYF.

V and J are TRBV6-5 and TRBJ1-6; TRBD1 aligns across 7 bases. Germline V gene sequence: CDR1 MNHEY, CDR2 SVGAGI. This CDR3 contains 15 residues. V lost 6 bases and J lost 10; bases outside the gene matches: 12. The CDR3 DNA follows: TGTGCCAGCAGGGAGACAGGGTTAGTTCAGTCACCCCTCCACTTT. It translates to CASRETGLVQSPLHF.

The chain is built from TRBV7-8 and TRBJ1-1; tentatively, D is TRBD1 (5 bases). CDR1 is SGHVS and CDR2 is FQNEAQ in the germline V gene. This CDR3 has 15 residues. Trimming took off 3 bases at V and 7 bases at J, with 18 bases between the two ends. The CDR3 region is CASSFFQGERIEAFF. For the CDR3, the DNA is TGTGCCAGCAGCTTTTTCCAGGGAGAACGAATTGAAGCTTTCTTT. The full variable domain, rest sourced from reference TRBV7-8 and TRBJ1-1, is GAGVSQSPRYKVAKRGQDVALRCDPISGHVSLFWYQQALGQGPEFLTYFQNEAQLDKSGLPSDRFFAERPEGSVSTLKIQRTQQEDSAVYLCASSFFQGERIEAFFGQGTRLTVV.

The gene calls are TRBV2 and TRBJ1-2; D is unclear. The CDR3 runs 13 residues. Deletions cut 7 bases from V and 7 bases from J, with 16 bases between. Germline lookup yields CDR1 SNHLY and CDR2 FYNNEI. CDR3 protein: CASKGNDVSGYTF. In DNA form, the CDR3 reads TGTGCCAGCAAGGGTAACGACGTGTCTGGCTACACCTTC.

The DNA of the CDR3 is TGTGCCAGCAGCGCCCAGCGCCCCAGGGTATCGTATAATTCACCCCTCCACTTT. Protein product: CASSAQRPRVSYNSPLHF. The chain couples TRBV21-1 to TRBJ1-6; the table's TRBD1 call for D was not verified on the DNA. TRBV21-1 is an annotated pseudogene. CDR3 length equals 18 residues.

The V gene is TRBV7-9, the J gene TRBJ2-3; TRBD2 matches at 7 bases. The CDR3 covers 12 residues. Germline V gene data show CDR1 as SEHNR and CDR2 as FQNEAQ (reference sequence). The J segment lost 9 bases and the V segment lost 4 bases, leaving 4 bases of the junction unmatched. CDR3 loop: CASSYTSETQYF. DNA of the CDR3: TGTGCCAGCAGCTATACTAGCGAAACGCAGTATTTT.

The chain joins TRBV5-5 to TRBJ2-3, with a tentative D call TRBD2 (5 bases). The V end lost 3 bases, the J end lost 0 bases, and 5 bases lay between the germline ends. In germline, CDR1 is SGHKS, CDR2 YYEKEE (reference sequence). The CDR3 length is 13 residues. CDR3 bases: TGTGCCAGCAGCTGGACTAGCACAGATACGCAGTATTTT. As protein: CASSWTSTDTQYF.

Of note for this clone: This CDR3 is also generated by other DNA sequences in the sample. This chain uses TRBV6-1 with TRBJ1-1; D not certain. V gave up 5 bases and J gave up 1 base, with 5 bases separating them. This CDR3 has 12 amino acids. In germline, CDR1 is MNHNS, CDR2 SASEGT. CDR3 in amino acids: CASSLANTEAFF. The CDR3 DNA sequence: TGTGCCAGCAGTCTTGCGAACACTGAAGCTTTCTTT.